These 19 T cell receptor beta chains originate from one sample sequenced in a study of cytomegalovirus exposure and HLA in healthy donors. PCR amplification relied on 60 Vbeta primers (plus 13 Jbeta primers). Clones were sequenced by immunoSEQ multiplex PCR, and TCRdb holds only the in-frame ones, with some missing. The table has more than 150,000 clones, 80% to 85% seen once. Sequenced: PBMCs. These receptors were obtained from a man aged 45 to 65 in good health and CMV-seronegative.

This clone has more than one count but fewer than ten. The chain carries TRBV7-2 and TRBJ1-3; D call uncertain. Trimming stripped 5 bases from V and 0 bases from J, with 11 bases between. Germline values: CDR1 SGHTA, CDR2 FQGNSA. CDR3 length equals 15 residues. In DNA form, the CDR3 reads TGTGCCAGCAGCCCAGACATCGGCTCTGGAAACACCATATATTTT. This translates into CASSPDIGSGNTIYF.

CDR3 in DNA: TGTGCCAGCAGCTTAACGAGGGGGCAAGGAAATGAGCAGTTCTTC. It yields the protein CASSLTRGQGNEQFF. This chain connects TRBV11-1 to TRBJ2-1, with 7 positions matching TRBD1. Germline CDR1 reads SGHAT; CDR2 reads FQDESV (reference sequence). V gave up 2 bases and J gave up 7 bases; unmatched junction bases: 8. The CDR3 is 15 amino acids. Supplemented by reference TRBV11-1 and TRBJ2-1, the full variable domain reads EAEVAQSPRYKITEKSQAVAFWCDPISGHATLYWYRQILGQGPELLVQFQDESVVDDSQLPKDRFSAERLKGVDSTLKIQPAELGDSAMYLCASSLTRGQGNEQFFGPGTRLTVL.

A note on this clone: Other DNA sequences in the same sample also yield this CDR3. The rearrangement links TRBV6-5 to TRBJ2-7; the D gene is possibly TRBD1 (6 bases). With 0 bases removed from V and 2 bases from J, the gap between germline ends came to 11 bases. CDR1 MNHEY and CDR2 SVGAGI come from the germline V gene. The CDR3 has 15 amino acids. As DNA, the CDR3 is TGTGCCAGCAGTTACTCGAAGGCAGGGGCCTACGAGCAGTACTTC. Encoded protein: CASSYSKAGAYEQYF.

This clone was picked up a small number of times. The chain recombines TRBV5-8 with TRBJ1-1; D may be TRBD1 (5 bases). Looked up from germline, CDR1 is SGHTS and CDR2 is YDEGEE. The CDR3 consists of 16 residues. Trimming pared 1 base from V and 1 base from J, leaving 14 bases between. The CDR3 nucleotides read TGTGCCAGCAGCTTGTACCCCGCCGGGGGGAACACTGAAGCTTTCTTT. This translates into CASSLYPAGGNTEAFF.

Here the CDR3 DNA reads TGTGCCAGCAGCTTGGGCGGGAGGGCCAGGAACGAGCAGTACTTC. Its protein is CASSLGGRARNEQYF. The rearrangement uses TRBV5-4 and TRBJ2-7; 9 nucleotides agree with TRBD2. The CDR3 extends over 15 amino acids. CDR1 is SGHNT and CDR2 is YYREEE in the germline V gene (reference sequence). J was trimmed by 5 bases and V by 0 bases; bases with no gene match: 6.

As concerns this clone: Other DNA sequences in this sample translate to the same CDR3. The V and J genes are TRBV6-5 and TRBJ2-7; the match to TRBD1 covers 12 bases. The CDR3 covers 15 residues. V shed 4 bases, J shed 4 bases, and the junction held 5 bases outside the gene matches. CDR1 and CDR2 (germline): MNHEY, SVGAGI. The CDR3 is CASSSGTGGWYEQYF. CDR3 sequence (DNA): TGTGCCAGCAGTTCGGGGACAGGGGGCTGGTACGAGCAGTACTTC.

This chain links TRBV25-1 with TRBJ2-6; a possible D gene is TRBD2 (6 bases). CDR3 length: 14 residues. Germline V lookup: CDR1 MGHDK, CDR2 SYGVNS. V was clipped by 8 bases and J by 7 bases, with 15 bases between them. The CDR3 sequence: CASVPGDQANVLTF. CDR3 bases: TGTGCCAGCGTCCCGGGGGACCAAGCCAACGTCCTGACTTTC.

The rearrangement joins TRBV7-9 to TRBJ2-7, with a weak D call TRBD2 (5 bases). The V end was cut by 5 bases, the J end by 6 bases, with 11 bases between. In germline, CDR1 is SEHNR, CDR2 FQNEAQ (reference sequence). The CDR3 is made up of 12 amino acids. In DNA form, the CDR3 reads TGTGCCAGCAGCCCCTCAGCGGCCGAGCAGTACTTC. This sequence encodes CASSPSAAEQYF.

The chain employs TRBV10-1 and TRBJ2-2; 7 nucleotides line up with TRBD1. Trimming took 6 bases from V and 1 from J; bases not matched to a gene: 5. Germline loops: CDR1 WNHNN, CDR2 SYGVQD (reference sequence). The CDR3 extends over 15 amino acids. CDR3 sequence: CASRSGQLNTGELFF. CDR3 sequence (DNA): TGCGCCAGCAGATCGGGACAGTTGAACACCGGGGAGCTGTTTTTT.

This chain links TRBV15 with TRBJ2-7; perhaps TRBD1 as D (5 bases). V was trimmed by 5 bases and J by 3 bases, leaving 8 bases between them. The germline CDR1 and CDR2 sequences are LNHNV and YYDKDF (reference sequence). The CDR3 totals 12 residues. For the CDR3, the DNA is TGTGCCACCAGCGAAGGACACTACGAGCAGTACTTC. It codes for CATSEGHYEQYF. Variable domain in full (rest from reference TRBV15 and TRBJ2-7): DAMVIQNPRYQVTQFGKPVTLSCSQTLNHNVMYWYQQKSSQAPKLLFHYYDKDFNNEADTPDNFQSRRPNTSFCFLDIRSPGLGDTAMYLCATSEGHYEQYFGPGTRLTVT.

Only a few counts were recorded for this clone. In nucleotides, the CDR3 is TGCAGCGTTAGGGGACTAGCGGGGTTCGCCTACGAGCAGTACTTC. Translating gives CSVRGLAGFAYEQYF. The rearrangement uses TRBV29-1 and TRBJ2-7, with 13 bases aligning to TRBD2. The junction had 6 bases not matched to a gene; V was cut back by 5 bases and J by 2 bases. CDR1 and CDR2 from the germline V gene are SQVTM and ANQGSEA. The CDR3 totals 15 residues.

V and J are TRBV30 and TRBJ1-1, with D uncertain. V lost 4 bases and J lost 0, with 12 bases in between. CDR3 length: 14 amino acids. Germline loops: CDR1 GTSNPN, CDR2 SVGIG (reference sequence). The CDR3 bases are TGTGCCTGGACCCCAGGAAGAGTGAACACTGAAGCTTTCTTT. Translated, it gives CAWTPGRVNTEAFF.

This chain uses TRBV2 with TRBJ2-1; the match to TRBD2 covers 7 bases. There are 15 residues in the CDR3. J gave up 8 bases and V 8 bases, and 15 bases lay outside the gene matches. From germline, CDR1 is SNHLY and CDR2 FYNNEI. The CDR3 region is CASDGGGRGWDEQFF. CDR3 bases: TGTGCCAGCGATGGAGGCGGGAGAGGGTGGGATGAGCAGTTCTTC.

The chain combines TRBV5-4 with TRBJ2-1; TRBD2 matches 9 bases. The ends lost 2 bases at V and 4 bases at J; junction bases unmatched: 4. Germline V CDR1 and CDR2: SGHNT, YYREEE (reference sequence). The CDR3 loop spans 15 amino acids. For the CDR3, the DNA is TGTGCCAGCAGCTTAAGCGGGGGGTTTTACAATGAGCAGTTCTTC. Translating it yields CASSLSGGFYNEQFF.

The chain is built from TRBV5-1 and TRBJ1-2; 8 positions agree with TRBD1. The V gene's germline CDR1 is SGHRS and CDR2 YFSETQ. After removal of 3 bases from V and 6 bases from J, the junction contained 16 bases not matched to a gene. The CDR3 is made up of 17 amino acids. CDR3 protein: CASSWGPSTGGTNGYTF. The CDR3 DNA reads TGCGCCAGCAGCTGGGGCCCCTCCACAGGGGGAACCAATGGCTACACCTTC.

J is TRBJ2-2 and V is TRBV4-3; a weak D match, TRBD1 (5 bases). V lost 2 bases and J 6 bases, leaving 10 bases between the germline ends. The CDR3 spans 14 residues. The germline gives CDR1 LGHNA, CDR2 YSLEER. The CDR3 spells CASSQQGSPGELFF. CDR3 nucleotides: TGCGCCAGCAGCCAACAGGGAAGTCCCGGGGAGCTGTTTTTT.

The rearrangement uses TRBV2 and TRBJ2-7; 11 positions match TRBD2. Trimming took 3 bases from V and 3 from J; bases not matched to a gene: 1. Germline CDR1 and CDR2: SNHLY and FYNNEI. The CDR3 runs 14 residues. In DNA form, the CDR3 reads TGTGCCAGCAGTGAGACTAGCGGGGACTACGAGCAGTACTTC. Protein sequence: CASSETSGDYEQYF.

The CDR3 here is CASSSYSLTGGSGELFF. In DNA form, the CDR3 reads TGTGCCAGTAGTAGCTACTCACTGACAGGGGGGTCCGGGGAGCTGTTTTTT. The V and J genes are TRBV19 and TRBJ2-2, with TRBD1 matching over 9 bases. This CDR3 has 17 amino acids. After removal of 4 bases from V and 6 bases from J, the junction contained 12 bases not matched to a gene. Germline V gene sequence: CDR1 LNHDA, CDR2 SQIVND (reference sequence). Combining the CDR3 with reference TRBV19 and TRBJ2-2 gives the whole variable domain DGGITQSPKYLFRKEGQNVTLSCEQNLNHDAMYWYRQDPGQGLRLIYYSQIVNDFQKGDIAEGYSVSREKKESFPLTVTSAQKNPTAFYLCASSSYSLTGGSGELFFGEGSRLTVL.

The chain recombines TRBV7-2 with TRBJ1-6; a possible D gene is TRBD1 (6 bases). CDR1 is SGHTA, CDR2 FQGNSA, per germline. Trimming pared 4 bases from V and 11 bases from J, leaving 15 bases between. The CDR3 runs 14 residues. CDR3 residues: CASSWGGAKTPLHF. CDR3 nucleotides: TGTGCCAGCAGCTGGGGGGGGGCGAAAACACCCCTCCACTTT.